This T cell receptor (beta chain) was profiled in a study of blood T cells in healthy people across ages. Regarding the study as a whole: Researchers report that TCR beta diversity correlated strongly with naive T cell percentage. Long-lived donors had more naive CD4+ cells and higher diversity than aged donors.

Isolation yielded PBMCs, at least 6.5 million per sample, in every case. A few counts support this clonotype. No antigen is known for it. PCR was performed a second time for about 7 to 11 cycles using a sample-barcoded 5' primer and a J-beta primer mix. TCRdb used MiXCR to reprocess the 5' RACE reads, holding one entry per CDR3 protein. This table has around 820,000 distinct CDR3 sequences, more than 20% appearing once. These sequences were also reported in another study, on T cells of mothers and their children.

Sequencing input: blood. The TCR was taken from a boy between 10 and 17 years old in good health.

The CDR3 DNA reads TGTGCCAGCAAACCGGGTGGGGCCAACGTCCTGACTTTC. Translating it yields CASKPGGANVLTF. The gene calls are TRBV9 and TRBJ2-6; D is ambiguous. The CDR3 is 13 residues long. The V and J ends lost 6 bases and 3 bases respectively, with 7 bases between them. In germline, CDR1 is SGDLS, CDR2 YYNGEE.